These 5 T cell receptor beta chains originate from one sample sequenced in a study of PD-1 blockade in classical Hodgkin lymphoma. Following autologous stem cell transplantation, relapse occurred in every patient, and exposure to brentuximab vedotin varied. Using immunoSEQ multiplex PCR, the repertoire was profiled, and TCRdb retains in-frame clones only, with some absent. Found here are 20,000 to 25,000 clones, around 80% of them singletons; the top ten hold roughly two fifths. Sequenced material: peripheral blood mononuclear cells (PBMCs), taken before the second cycle of nivolumab. Receptors originate from a human donor with classical Hodgkin lymphoma.

In its sample, this clone ranks as medium-sized (0.01 to 0.1%). This same CDR3 is encoded by further DNA sequences in the sample. The chain links TRBV11-2 to TRBJ2-2, with D perhaps TRBD1 (5 bases). Germline lookup yields CDR1 SGHAT and CDR2 FQNNGV. This CDR3 has 14 amino acids. V was trimmed by 5 bases and J by 5 bases, leaving 12 bases between them. As DNA, the CDR3 is TGTGCCAGCAGCCTCGGTCAGGGTACCGGGGAGCTGTTTTTT. Translation gives CASSLGQGTGELFF.

The chain joins TRBV2 to TRBJ2-1; D is uncertain. Per the germline V gene, CDR1 is SNHLY and CDR2 is FYNNEI. The CDR3 length is 15 residues. V was clipped by 6 bases and J by 0 bases, with 12 bases between them. The CDR3 DNA sequence: TGTGCCAGCAGACTAAGCCCGAGCTCCTACAATGAGCAGTTCTTC. It encodes CASRLSPSSYNEQFF.

The J gene is TRBJ2-1, the V gene TRBV11-2; no firm D call. The germline V and J ends were trimmed by 5 bases and 3 bases, with 11 bases remaining between them. CDR1 SGHAT and CDR2 FQNNGV come from the germline V gene. This CDR3 is 14 amino acids long. The CDR3 DNA reads as TGTGCCAGCAGCATCGAGAGAGGCTACAATGAGCAGTTCTTC. This gives the protein CASSIERGYNEQFF. Combining the CDR3 with reference TRBV11-2 and TRBJ2-1 gives the whole variable domain EAGVAQSPRYKIIEKRQSVAFWCNPISGHATLYWYQQILGQGPKLLIQFQNNGVVDDSQLPKDRFSAERLKGVDSTLKIQPAKLEDSAVYLCASSIERGYNEQFFGPGTRLTVL.

The chain uses TRBV5-1 and TRBJ2-7, with D possibly being TRBD1 (5 bases). This CDR3 comprises 18 residues. V was pared by 1 base and J by 3 bases, with 23 bases between. Germline assignment: CDR1 SGHRS and CDR2 YFSETQ. CDR3 sequence: CASSLWVRQSKIGYEQYF. The CDR3 coding sequence is TGCGCCAGCAGCTTGTGGGTGAGACAGTCGAAAATTGGCTACGAGCAGTACTTC.

The V gene is TRBV11-2, the J gene TRBJ2-5; TRBD2 might be the D (5 bases). V dropped 4 bases and J dropped 4 bases, with 16 bases sitting between them. Germline assignment: CDR1 SGHAT and CDR2 FQNNGV. The CDR3 covers 15 residues. CDR3 sequence: CASSSSAGSTETQYF. CDR3 bases: TGTGCCAGCAGCTCCTCGGCTGGGAGCACAGAGACCCAGTACTTC.